A single sample gave rise to the 27 T cell receptor beta chains below, sequenced in a study of a mutant IDH1 vaccine in newly diagnosed glioma. Assay: immunoSEQ multiplex PCR; the TCRdb copy retains only in-frame clones and omits some. The repertoire consists of over 30,000 clones, with 90% occurring once and the leading ten covering about 5%. Time point meaning: week 47, end of study. It was 300 ug of mutant IDH1 20-mer peptide that made up each vaccine dose, given with topical imiquimod. Their target antigens are unknown. Here the sequenced sample was PBMCs, taken from a glioma patient whose treatment included an IDH1 peptide vaccine. These receptors originate from a woman aged 40 to 50 with glioma.

The rearrangement links TRBV15 to TRBJ2-5, with D uncertain. This CDR3 region has 15 residues. Between the trimmed V and J ends, which lost 4 bases and 0 bases, there was a span of 12 bases. The V gene's germline CDR1 is LNHNV and CDR2 YYDKDF (reference sequence). In DNA form, the CDR3 reads TGTGCCACCAGCAATTTTTGGCGGAACCAAGAGACCCAGTACTTC. It translates to CATSNFWRNQETQYF.

V gene TRBV4-1 combines with J gene TRBJ1-5; D is possibly TRBD1 (5 bases). V was clipped by 0 bases and J by 7 bases, with 13 bases between them. CDR1 and CDR2 from the germline V gene are MGHRA and YSYEKL. This CDR3 region has 15 residues. CDR3 in amino acids: CASSQDPRGSQPQHF. The CDR3, as DNA: TGCGCCAGCAGCCAAGATCCTAGGGGTTCGCAGCCCCAGCATTTT.

This sequence joins TRBV5-4 and TRBJ2-7, with a weak D call TRBD1 (5 bases). V dropped 0 bases and J dropped 6 bases, with 13 bases sitting between them. Germline CDR1 reads SGHNT; CDR2 reads YYREEE (reference sequence). This CDR3 comprises 14 residues. In nucleotides, the CDR3 is TGTGCCAGCAGCTTGGCCGCGGATAGGGGCGAGCAGTACTTC. This gives the protein CASSLAADRGEQYF.

V is TRBV7-2 and J is TRBJ1-5, with D unresolved. V was shortened by 5 bases and J by 2 bases, with 13 bases between the two germline ends. Germline V CDR1 and CDR2: SGHTA, FQGNSA. This CDR3 is 15 amino acids long. In DNA, the CDR3 is TGTGCCAGCAGCCGGACCTATGGGGGCAATCAGCCCCAGCATTTT. This gives the protein CASSRTYGGNQPQHF.

This chain uses TRBV19 with TRBJ1-4, with a tentative D call TRBD1 (6 bases). This CDR3 has 13 amino acids. Germline V lookup: CDR1 LNHDA, CDR2 SQIVND (reference sequence). The V and J ends lost 10 bases and 5 bases respectively, with 14 bases between them. CDR3 sequence reads: CATADSSNEKLFF. CDR3 in DNA: TGTGCCACCGCGGACAGCTCAAATGAAAAACTGTTTTTT.

The chain joins TRBV7-2 to TRBJ1-2; no clear D gene. Between the trimmed V and J ends, which lost 4 bases and 4 bases, there was a span of 10 bases. Germline CDR1 SGHTA, CDR2 FQGNSA. This CDR3 contains 13 residues. The CDR3 region is CASSYPPTYGYTF. CDR3 coding DNA: TGTGCCAGCAGCTATCCCCCCACCTATGGCTACACCTTC.

The rearrangement links TRBV2 to TRBJ1-5; 8 bases align to TRBD1. This CDR3 contains 16 residues. The germline V gene has CDR1 SNHLY and CDR2 FYNNEI. The J segment lost 1 base and the V segment lost 4 bases, leaving 6 bases of the junction unmatched. CDR3 nucleotides: TGTGCCAGCAGTGCAAAGGACAGGGCAAGCAATCAGCCCCAGCATTTT. This translates into CASSAKDRASNQPQHF.

The rearrangement joins TRBV7-6 to TRBJ2-5; D may be TRBD1 or TRBD2 (5 bases each). Germline values: CDR1 SGHVS, CDR2 FNYEAQ. The CDR3 runs to 13 residues. V lost 5 bases to trimming and J lost 3 bases, with 10 bases between them. CDR3 loop: CASSRDGEETQYF. CDR3 bases: TGTGCCAGCAGCCGGGACGGGGAAGAGACCCAGTACTTC.

The rearrangement uses TRBV5-4 and TRBJ2-1; 9 positions agree with TRBD2. J was trimmed by 7 bases and V by 7 bases; bases with no gene match: 15. The CDR3 loop spans 16 amino acids. Germline V CDR1 and CDR2: SGHNT, YYREEE (reference sequence). The CDR3 protein is CASPSGGSGSSNEQFF. Written as DNA, the CDR3 is TGTGCCAGCCCCTCCGGGGGTAGCGGGAGTTCAAATGAGCAGTTCTTC.

The sample holds one count of this clone. The chain uses TRBV30 and TRBJ2-2, with D possibly TRBD2 on 5 matching bases. Germline V lookup: CDR1 GTSNPN, CDR2 SVGIG (reference sequence). V lost 2 bases, J lost 0 bases, and 16 bases lay in between. This CDR3 spans 17 amino acids. The CDR3 DNA sequence: TGTGCCTGGAGTCACCCCACGGACTCTTCGAACACCGGGGAGCTGTTTTTT. It encodes CAWSHPTDSSNTGELFF.

The chain combines TRBV5-6 with TRBJ2-5; possibly TRBD1 for D (6 bases). Germline CDR1 reads SGHDT; CDR2 reads YYEEEE. This CDR3 is built from 15 residues. V shed 0 bases and J shed 3 bases, with 12 bases lying between them. The CDR3 sequence: CASSLGQGREETQYF. For the CDR3, the DNA is TGTGCCAGCAGCTTGGGTCAGGGGCGGGAAGAGACCCAGTACTTC. Based on the CDR3 plus reference TRBV5-6 and TRBJ2-5, the full variable domain is DAGVTQSPTHLIKTRGQQVTLRCSPKSGHDTVSWYQQALGQGPQFIFQYYEEEERQRGNFPDRFSGHQFPNYSSELNVNALLLGDSALYLCASSLGQGREETQYFGPGTRLLVL.

The DNA for the CDR3 is TGTGCCAGCAGTTACTCGGGGGGGTCCACTGAAGCTTTCTTT. The encoded protein is CASSYSGGSTEAFF. V and J are TRBV6-5 and TRBJ1-1; possible D gene TRBD1, 5 bases. Germline CDR1 is MNHEY and CDR2 is SVGAGI. V lost 0 bases and J lost 4, with 9 bases in between. The CDR3 contains 14 residues.

The V call is TRBV4-1, the J call TRBJ2-7, with D perhaps TRBD1 (5 bases). Germline V gives CDR1 MGHRA, CDR2 YSYEKL. V shed 1 base and J shed 1 base, with 11 bases lying between them. The CDR3 runs 15 residues. The CDR3 loop is CASSQGQGDSYEQYF. CDR3 bases: TGCGCCAGCAGCCAAGGGCAAGGGGATTCCTACGAGCAGTACTTC.

The chain carries TRBV5-5 and TRBJ2-6, with D uncertain. Trimming stripped 0 bases from V and 0 bases from J, with 13 bases between. From germline, CDR1 is SGHKS and CDR2 YYEKEE (reference sequence). The length of the CDR3 is 18 residues. DNA of the CDR3: TGTGCCAGCAGCTTGGGTCGTCAGGAGAGCTCTGGGGCCAACGTCCTGACTTTC. This translates into CASSLGRQESSGANVLTF.

The chain links TRBV9 to TRBJ2-6; 8 nucleotides agree with TRBD1. The CDR3 length is 19 residues. Germline V gene data show CDR1 as SGDLS and CDR2 as YYNGEE. V shed 1 base and J 3 bases; nucleotides not matched to a gene: 12. The CDR3 is CASSVSVGQGALGANVLTF. Here the CDR3 DNA reads TGTGCCAGCAGCGTATCGGTAGGGCAGGGGGCGCTTGGGGCCAACGTCCTGACTTTC.

The rearrangement uses TRBV2 and TRBJ2-7; TRBD2 matches at 8 bases. After removal of 6 bases from V and 2 bases from J, the junction contained 9 bases not matched to a gene. The CDR3 covers 15 residues. CDR1 SNHLY and CDR2 FYNNEI come from the germline V gene. The DNA for the CDR3 is TGTGCCAGCAGCGATACAAGCGGGAGTCCCTACGAGCAGTACTTC. This translates into CASSDTSGSPYEQYF.

The genes are TRBV6-5 and TRBJ2-7; 8 bases agree with TRBD2. The V gene's germline CDR1 is MNHEY and CDR2 SVGAGI. J gave up 4 bases and V 5 bases, and 10 bases lay outside the gene matches. This CDR3 has 15 residues. DNA for the CDR3: TGTGCCAGCAGTCGGGAAGGGACTAGTTGGTACGAGCAGTACTTC. Encoded protein: CASSREGTSWYEQYF.

The J gene is TRBJ1-2, the V gene TRBV27, with 7 bases lining up with TRBD1. CDR3 size: 14 residues. The germline CDR1 and CDR2 sequences are MNHEY and SMNVEV (reference sequence). The V gene end was trimmed by 6 bases and the J gene end by 0 bases; junction bases not matched to a gene: 4. The CDR3 sequence is CASRQGYPNYGYTF. The CDR3 DNA sequence: TGTGCCAGCAGACAGGGGTACCCTAACTATGGCTACACCTTC.

The V call is TRBV6-1, the J call TRBJ2-3, with 7 bases matching TRBD2. Trimming cost V 6 bases and J 6 bases; bases outside gene matches: 3. The V gene's germline CDR1 is MNHNS and CDR2 SASEGT. This CDR3 region has 12 residues. This CDR3 reads CASRTLADTQYF. As DNA, the CDR3 is TGTGCCAGCAGGACACTAGCGGATACGCAGTATTTT.

The chain has TRBV7-9 and TRBJ1-2; a weak D match, TRBD1 (5 bases). Germline V gene lookup returns CDR1 SEHNR and CDR2 FQNEAQ (reference sequence). The CDR3 sequence is 12 residues long. The V and J ends lost 10 bases and 4 bases respectively, with 13 bases between them. CDR3 bases: TGTGCCACCTGGGGCATGAGCTATGGCTACACCTTC. Amino acid sequence: CATWGMSYGYTF.

The chain employs TRBV6-1 and TRBJ2-1; 8 bases align to TRBD2. Germline CDR1 is MNHNS and CDR2 is SASEGT. Trimming at V came to 7 bases and at J to 8 bases, leaving 10 bases not matched to a gene. This CDR3 is 14 amino acids long. Written as DNA, the CDR3 is TGTGCCAGCAACCGGGAGGGCTATAGGGATGAGCAGTTCTTC. It encodes CASNREGYRDEQFF.

V and J are TRBV19 and TRBJ1-1, with TRBD1 identical over 7 bases. Germline V gene sequence: CDR1 LNHDA, CDR2 SQIVND (reference sequence). Trimming cost V 5 bases and J 11 bases; bases outside gene matches: 5. The CDR3 sequence is 11 residues long. CDR3 in amino acids: CASSPGGPAFF. As DNA, the CDR3 is TGTGCCAGTAGTCCAGGGGGTCCGGCTTTCTTT.

The chain carries TRBV4-1 and TRBJ2-7, with 9 nucleotides matching TRBD2. The CDR3 runs 14 residues. CDR1 and CDR2 from the germline V gene are MGHRA and YSYEKL. Germline trimming cut 2 bases from V and 5 bases from J; bases unmatched to any gene: 4. DNA of the CDR3: TGCGCCAGCAGCCAATCCGGACTAGCGAACGAGCAGTACTTC. Its translation is CASSQSGLANEQYF.

This sequence joins TRBV6-5 and TRBJ1-4; 9 positions agree with TRBD1. V trimming: 6 bases; J trimming: 6 bases; junction bases outside the gene matches: 8. This CDR3 contains 15 residues. CDR1 is MNHEY, CDR2 SVGAGI, per germline. CDR3 protein: CASRQGAGGYEKLFF. The CDR3 DNA reads as TGTGCCAGCAGACAGGGGGCAGGGGGCTATGAAAAACTGTTTTTT.

V gene TRBV2 combines with J gene TRBJ2-3, with 10 bases matching TRBD1. The germline V gene has CDR1 SNHLY and CDR2 FYNNEI. This CDR3 spans 19 amino acids. V lost 3 bases, J lost 2 bases, and 14 bases stayed unmatched. The CDR3, as DNA: TGTGCCAGCAGTGACGGGACAGGGGTAGGAAAGGGGCCCACAGATACGCAGTATTTT. Translated: CASSDGTGVGKGPTDTQYF.

The gene calls are TRBV2 and TRBJ1-1; a possible D gene is TRBD1 (5 bases). Germline V gene sequence: CDR1 SNHLY, CDR2 FYNNEI. The V end lost 6 bases, the J end lost 0 bases, and 14 bases lay between the germline ends. The CDR3 totals 15 residues. Here the CDR3 DNA reads TGTGCCAGCAGCCCCCAGGGCCTCTTGAACACTGAAGCTTTCTTT. Translated, it gives CASSPQGLLNTEAFF.

The chain uses TRBV6-4 and TRBJ2-2, with D perhaps matching TRBD1 (6 bases). The V gene's germline CDR1 is MRHNA and CDR2 SNTAGT. V was clipped by 6 bases and J by 4 bases, with 15 bases between them. The CDR3 is made up of 15 amino acids. In DNA form, the CDR3 reads TGTGCCAGCAGCCAGGGGCCGGCAACCACCGGGGAGCTGTTTTTT. Translation: CASSQGPATTGELFF.